In this sample, the clone carrying this T cell receptor beta chain turned up a few times. Its antigen is unknown. The data derive from a study of identical twins. CDR1 is DFQATT, CDR2 SNEGSKA, per germline (reference sequence). The length of the CDR3 is 14 residues. V trimming: 2 bases; J trimming: 7 bases; junction bases outside the gene matches: 6. Whole-study results and caveats: Compared with models, monozygotic twins showed more out-of-frame TCR alpha sharing. Fewer insertions characterized abundant cord blood beta clonotypes, whereas memory repertoires showed none.

One entry per CDR3 protein results from TCRdb running MiXCR on the 5' RACE reads. The sample consists of 500,000 to 600,000 distinct CDR3 sequences, 22% of them appearing once. These same data were also listed under a study on T cells expressing NK-cell markers.

The chain employs TRBV20-1 and TRBJ1-5; 9 bases agree with TRBD1. Sequencing input: CD4+ T cells sorted from blood. This sequence originates from a woman between 18 and 29 years old in good health. CDR3 coding DNA: TGCAGTGCTAGAAAGACAGGGGGTGACCAGCCCCAGCATTTT. It yields the protein CSARKTGGDQPQHF.